The 30 T cell receptor beta chains below all came from one sample that was sequenced in a study of blood T cells in healthy people across ages. A sample-barcoded 5' primer and a J-beta primer mix were used in a second PCR of about 6 to 11 cycles. TCRdb processed the 5' RACE reads anew with MiXCR; each CDR3 protein has one entry. The sample lists hundreds of thousands of distinct CDR3 sequences, about 28% seen once, with approximately 15% in the top ten. Sequencing was carried out using blood. Receptor source: a woman of 80 years or more in good health.

As regards this clonotype: It may be a read error: a sequence one base away is much more abundant. The chain carries TRBV20-1 and TRBJ2-2; D unresolved. There are 12 residues in the CDR3. Germline CDR1 reads DFQATT; CDR2 reads SNEGSKA (reference sequence). Deletions cut 4 bases from V and 6 bases from J, with 9 bases between. The CDR3 sequence: CSAKGPAGELFF. CDR3 DNA: TGCAGTGCTAAAGGTCCCGCCGGGGAGCTGTTTTTT.

This clonotype was recorded many times. The chain recombines TRBV7-9 with TRBJ2-1; 9 nucleotides match TRBD2. CDR3 length: 14 residues. From germline, CDR1 is SEHNR and CDR2 FQNEAQ (reference sequence). The V gene end was trimmed by 5 bases and the J gene end by 4 bases; junction bases not matched to a gene: 3. This chain's CDR3 is CASSHSGGYNEQFF. For the CDR3, the DNA is TGTGCCAGCAGCCATAGCGGGGGTTACAATGAGCAGTTCTTC.

As concerns this clonotype: Mismatch with germline at one junction end may stem from a read error. The rearrangement uses TRBV5-1 and TRBJ2-1, with 9 bases fitting TRBD1. This CDR3 spans 15 amino acids. Germline V lookup: CDR1 SGHRS, CDR2 YFSETQ. The CDR3 DNA reads as TGCGCCAGCAGCTCGACAGGGGGGACCTACAATGGGCAGTTCTTC. Protein sequence: CASSSTGGTYNGQFF.

This clonotype was seen ten or more times. The chain is built from TRBV7-9 and TRBJ1-6; a possible D gene is TRBD1 (6 bases). The V gene's germline CDR1 is SEHNR and CDR2 FQNEAQ (reference sequence). The CDR3 is 19 amino acids. Between the trimmed V and J ends, which lost 3 bases and 2 bases, there was a span of 20 bases. The chain's CDR3 is CASSLTLTGGTTYNSPLHF. The CDR3 nucleotides read TGTGCCAGCAGCTTGACTTTGACAGGAGGAACCACCTATAATTCACCCCTCCACTTT. The entire variable domain, with the rest obtained from reference TRBV7-9 and TRBJ1-6, is as follows: DTGVSQNPRHKITKRGQNVTFRCDPISEHNRLYWYRQTLGQGPEFLTYFQNEAQLEKSRLLSDRFSAERPKGSFSTLEIQRTEQGDSAMYLCASSLTLTGGTTYNSPLHFGNGTRLTVT.

The rearrangement joins TRBV24-1 to TRBJ1-2, with D tentatively TRBD1 (5 bases). Trimming removed 4 bases from V and 6 bases from J, with 11 bases in between. In germline, CDR1 is KGHDR, CDR2 SFDVKD. The CDR3 has 13 amino acids. The CDR3 protein is CATSDRDFHGYTF. The CDR3 DNA reads as TGTGCCACCAGTGACCGGGACTTCCATGGCTACACCTTC.

This clonotype was observed a few times. This may be a read error, as it is one base from a much larger clone. The V call is TRBV6-1, the J call TRBJ2-3; the D gene is possibly TRBD1 (6 bases). The CDR3 extends over 14 amino acids. Germline V gene lookup returns CDR1 MNHNS and CDR2 SASEGT. In DNA form, the CDR3 reads TGTGCCAGCAGGGAAGCAGGCAGGGGTCATACGCAGTATTTT. This sequence encodes CASREAGRGHTQYF.

This clonotype was counted many times. The V call is TRBV7-2, the J call TRBJ2-7; possible D gene TRBD2, 6 bases. The CDR3 contains 15 residues. CDR1 and CDR2 (germline): SGHTA, FQGNSA. Trimming took off 5 bases at V and 3 bases at J, with 17 bases between the two ends. CDR3 in amino acids: CASSAVRGKGYEQYF. Here the CDR3 DNA reads TGTGCCAGCAGCGCCGTTCGGGGGAAGGGCTACGAGCAGTACTTC. The whole variable domain, remainder taken from reference TRBV7-2 and TRBJ2-7, is GAGVSQSPSNKVTEKGKDVELRCDPISGHTALYWYRQSLGQGLEFLIYFQGNSAPDKSGLPSDRFSAERTGGSVSTLTIQRTQQEDSAVYLCASSAVRGKGYEQYFGPGTRLTVT.

This clonotype was seen many times. V gene TRBV6-5 combines with J gene TRBJ2-1, with TRBD2 identical over 8 bases. The CDR3 runs 15 residues. The germline CDR1 and CDR2 sequences are MNHEY and SVGAGI. With V trimmed by 4 bases and J by 1 base, 3 bases remained unmatched. DNA for the CDR3: TGTGCCAGCAGTTCGGGGGGGCGATCCTACAATGAGCAGTTCTTC. Protein: CASSSGGRSYNEQFF.

V usage is TRBV5-5 and J usage is TRBJ1-1; no firm D call. The ends were cut back, 2 bases at V and 4 bases at J, with 18 bases in the middle. The CDR3 sequence is 16 residues long. CDR1 SGHKS and CDR2 YYEKEE come from the germline V gene (reference sequence). The CDR3 reads CASSFDIYSYGTEAFF. The CDR3 coding sequence is TGTGCCAGCAGCTTCGACATCTATTCTTATGGCACTGAAGCTTTCTTT.

This clonotype was counted many times. The CDR3 DNA sequence: TGTGCCAGCAGCTCCCGCCCGGACAGGGTCGGTGAGCAGTTCTTC. This codes for CASSSRPDRVGEQFF. The V call is TRBV11-2, the J call TRBJ2-1, with TRBD1 matching over 8 bases. The CDR3 sequence is 15 residues long. Losses at the gene ends were 4 bases for V and 9 bases for J; bases not matched to a gene: 11. CDR1 is SGHAT, CDR2 FQNNGV, per germline.

This clonotype was counted a few times. A junction boundary mismatches the germline segment, possibly from a read error. The chain is built from TRBV6-5 and TRBJ2-1; D possibly matches TRBD1 or TRBD2 (5 bases each). Looked up from germline, CDR1 is MNHEY and CDR2 is SVGAGI. This CDR3 contains 15 residues. The CDR3 sequence: CASSYSSGRGNGQFF. CDR3 bases: TGTGCCAGCAGTTACTCCAGCGGTCGGGGCAATGGGCAGTTCTTC.

Many counts were recorded for this clonotype. J is TRBJ2-5 and V is TRBV6-5; tentative D call: TRBD2 (5 bases). Germline CDR1 and CDR2: MNHEY and SVGAGI. The CDR3 loop spans 12 amino acids. With 6 bases removed from V and 11 bases from J, the gap between germline ends came to 16 bases. The CDR3 sequence is CASSSDLGEQYF. The CDR3 bases are TGTGCCAGCAGCTCGGACCTGGGAGAGCAGTACTTC.

Remarks on this clonotype: The CDR3 does not close with the conserved phenylalanine or tryptophan, likely indicating a read error. This rearrangement joins TRBV20-1 to TRBJ2-5; D tentatively reads TRBD1 or TRBD2 (5 bases each). The V and J ends lost 1 base and 1 base respectively, with 7 bases between them. Germline values: CDR1 DFQATT, CDR2 SNEGSKA (reference sequence). The CDR3 totals 13 residues. The CDR3 DNA reads TGCAGTGCTAGAGGGGGGTCCCAAGAGACCCAGTACTTA. It is translated as CSARGGSQETQYL.

The chain couples TRBV6-2 or TRBV6-3 to TRBJ1-1, with D unclear. The CDR3 extends over 14 amino acids. Germline CDR1 reads MNHEY; CDR2 reads SVGEGT. The V gene lost 1 base and the J gene lost 6 bases, with 12 bases spanning the gap. The CDR3 coding sequence is TGTGCCAGCAGTTACTTAGTCGGGTTCGCTGAAGCTTTCTTT. Translated, it gives CASSYLVGFAEAFF.

This clonotype was observed many times. A single base separates this from a much larger clone, so it may be a read error. This chain joins TRBV20-1 and TRBJ2-3; D not resolved. CDR1 is DFQATT, CDR2 SNEGSKA, per germline (reference sequence). V gave up 3 bases and J gave up 4 bases, with 2 bases separating them. This CDR3 spans 10 amino acids. CDR3 in DNA: TGCAGTGCTAGCGCAGATACGCAGTATTTT. It codes for CSASADTQYF.

The table lists this clonotype with many counts. J is TRBJ2-5 and V is TRBV2, with D possibly called TRBD1 or TRBD2 (6 bases each). Between the trimmed V and J ends, which lost 8 bases and 4 bases, there was a span of 11 bases. CDR3 length equals 12 residues. CDR1 is SNHLY and CDR2 is FYNNEI in the germline V gene. The CDR3: CASRGGSETQYF. DNA of the CDR3: TGTGCCAGCCGAGGGGGGTCAGAGACCCAGTACTTC.

This clonotype was seen many times. The V and J genes are TRBV3-1 and TRBJ1-2; no firm D call. The V and J ends lost 1 base and 5 bases respectively, with 8 bases between them. There are 13 residues in the CDR3. Germline V gene data show CDR1 as LGHDT and CDR2 as YNNKEL (reference sequence). The CDR3 DNA sequence: TGTGCCAGCAGCCAAGGTGGAACTTATGGCTACACCTTC. Protein sequence: CASSQGGTYGYTF.

This clonotype was recorded at least ten times. This sequence joins TRBV20-1 and TRBJ2-7; 9 bases align to TRBD1. This CDR3 is built from 15 residues. Germline lookup yields CDR1 DFQATT and CDR2 SNEGSKA (reference sequence). J was trimmed by 4 bases and V by 0 bases; bases with no gene match: 7. The CDR3 coding sequence is TGCAGTGCTAGAGATATCACAGGGGGCGGGTACGAGCAGTACTTC. It translates to CSARDITGGGYEQYF.

This chain uses TRBV29-1 with TRBJ2-4; possibly TRBD1 or TRBD2 for D (5 bases each). The J call is uncertain, as TRBJ2-7 better fits the DNA end. Germline-derived CDR1 and CDR2 are SQVTM and ANQGSEA. The CDR3 length is 15 residues. This chain's CDR3 is CSVGLPGPRDDEQYF. CDR3 DNA sequence: TGCAGCGTTGGCCTACCGGGTCCCAGGGACGACGAGCAGTACTTC.

The sample holds many counts of this clonotype. CDR3 bases: TGTGCCATCAGTGTGGAGGACAGGGGGTTCGCTGGCTACACCTTC. Amino acid sequence: CAISVEDRGFAGYTF. The rearrangement links TRBV10-3 to TRBJ1-2; 10 bases match TRBD1. This CDR3 has 15 residues. Germline lookup yields CDR1 ENHRY and CDR2 SYGVKD. After removal of 4 bases from V and 7 bases from J, the junction contained 9 bases not matched to a gene.

This clonotype was recorded at least ten times. The chain is built from TRBV4-3 and TRBJ2-7; 9 bases map to TRBD1. Trimming took 0 bases from V and 4 from J; bases not matched to a gene: 10. The CDR3 length is 17 residues. Germline-derived CDR1 and CDR2 are LGHNA and YSLEER. CDR3 amino acids: CASSQDVSTGGGYEQYF. In nucleotides, the CDR3 is TGCGCCAGCAGCCAAGATGTTTCAACAGGGGGCGGATACGAGCAGTACTTC.

This clonotype was detected only once. The V gene is TRBV20-1, the J gene TRBJ2-1; 7 bases fit TRBD1. Per germline, CDR1 DFQATT and CDR2 SNEGSKA (reference sequence). V gave up 2 bases and J gave up 5 bases; unmatched junction bases: 9. This CDR3 has 15 residues. The CDR3 sequence is CSARPTTGNDNEQFF. CDR3 DNA: TGCAGTGCTAGACCGACGACAGGGAACGACAATGAGCAGTTCTTC.

This clonotype was seen a handful of times. The CDR3 sequence is CASSHSTGNYGYTF. Written as DNA, the CDR3 is TGTGCCAGCAGCCATTCGACCGGTAATTATGGCTACACCTTC. The gene calls are TRBV11-2 and TRBJ1-2; D call uncertain. This CDR3 is built from 14 residues. Germline lookup yields CDR1 SGHAT and CDR2 FQNNGV. Trimming cost V 5 bases and J 5 bases, with 15 bases left between them.

This clonotype was picked up many times. This chain uses TRBV4-2 with TRBJ2-1; 12 bases are a match to TRBD2. J gave up 15 bases and V 4 bases, and 10 bases lay outside the gene matches. Germline-derived CDR1 and CDR2 are LGHNA and YNFKEQ. The CDR3 is 14 residues long. DNA of the CDR3: TGTGCCAGCAGCCCATCTAGCGGGGGGGCCTATCCGTTCTTC. It yields the protein CASSPSSGGAYPFF.

CDR3 bases: TGTGCCAGCAATTTTCAGGGGACTCCCGGGGAGCTGTTTTTT. It encodes CASNFQGTPGELFF. The chain uses TRBV2 and TRBJ2-2; the D gene could be TRBD1 or TRBD2 (6 bases each). Germline CDR1 SNHLY, CDR2 FYNNEI. V lost 7 bases and J lost 6, with 15 bases in between. This CDR3 region has 14 residues. The full variable domain, its missing parts supplied by reference TRBV2 and TRBJ2-2, is EPEVTQTPSHQVTQMGQEVILRCVPISNHLYFYWYRQILGQKVEFLVSFYNNEISEKSEIFDDQFSVERPDGSNFTLKIRSTKLEDSAMYFCASNFQGTPGELFFGEGSRLTVL.

This clonotype was seen a handful of times. This may stem from a read error, because a much larger clone lies one nucleotide away. The rearrangement joins TRBV27 to TRBJ2-3; 9 bases match TRBD1. Germline CDR1 is MNHEY and CDR2 is SMNVEV (reference sequence). The CDR3 is 15 residues long. V shed 5 bases, J shed 0 bases, and the junction held 3 bases outside the gene matches. Here the CDR3 DNA reads TGTGCCAGCAGTAACAGGGGGCCTAGCACAGATACGCAGTATTTT. Translating it yields CASSNRGPSTDTQYF.

This clonotype was counted a few times. This sequence joins TRBV19 and TRBJ2-1; 12 bases align to TRBD2. J gave up 9 bases and V 4 bases, and 10 bases lay outside the gene matches. This CDR3 is 16 amino acids long. The germline V gene encodes CDR1 LNHDA and CDR2 SQIVND (reference sequence). CDR3 nucleotide sequence: TGTGCCAGTAGTACCTTGCTAGCGGGGGGGCATATTGAGCAGTTCTTC. Translated: CASSTLLAGGHIEQFF.

This clonotype was recorded many times. This rearrangement joins TRBV20-1 to TRBJ2-1; 8 bases are a match to TRBD1. The CDR3 has 11 residues. Looked up from germline, CDR1 is DFQATT and CDR2 is SNEGSKA (reference sequence). Trimming at V came to 6 bases and at J to 9 bases, leaving 4 bases not matched to a gene. The CDR3 here is CSARTGIEQFF. CDR3 coding DNA: TGCAGTGCAAGGACAGGGATTGAGCAGTTCTTC.

The chain joins TRBV5-4 to TRBJ2-7, with no clear D. Per germline, CDR1 SGHNT and CDR2 YYREEE (reference sequence). V was cut by 1 base and J by 4 bases, with 15 bases left in between. The CDR3 sequence is 15 residues long. The CDR3 coding sequence is TGTGCCAGCAGCTTGATAGGGAAGAGAGATTACGAGCAGTACTTC. This codes for CASSLIGKRDYEQYF.

The genes are TRBV9 and TRBJ2-1; D may be TRBD1 or TRBD2 (6 bases each). Trimming took off 4 bases at V and 5 bases at J, with 16 bases between the two ends. CDR3 size: 15 residues. The V gene's germline CDR1 is SGDLS and CDR2 YYNGEE. CDR3 DNA sequence: TGTGCCAGCAGCCGGGGACTGGGGGCTGACAATGAGCAGTTCTTC. Protein sequence: CASSRGLGADNEQFF.